Shown below are 31 T cell receptor beta chains from a single sample sequenced in a study of cytomegalovirus exposure and HLA in healthy donors listed by TCRdb under 2017. Library method: the immunoSEQ multiplex PCR assay. For the multiplex PCR, a mixture combining 60 forward primers for TCR Vbeta segments and 13 reverse primers for TCR Jbeta segments was used. TCRdb's version of the immuneACCESS table is confined to in-frame rearrangements and falls short of the full clone set. An unresolved V gene accounts for under half of the shortfall where checked; the remainder is of unknown origin. For this sample there are roughly 150,000 clones; approximately 80% appear just once. Together, the top ten hold about 7.1% of the sample. Sample: PBMCs. Receptors were obtained from a woman between 50 and 59 years old in good health and CMV-seropositive.

In DNA form, the CDR3 reads TGTGCCAGCAGCCGGGAGGAGGGGGGGCCCGAGTACTTC. Translating it yields CASSREEGGPEYF. The J gene is TRBJ2-7, the V gene TRBV7-9, with D perhaps matching TRBD2 (7 bases). CDR3 length: 13 residues. Germline CDR1 reads SEHNR; CDR2 reads FQNEAQ (reference sequence). Deletions cut 5 bases from V and 11 bases from J, with 19 bases between.

CDR3: CASSLGSTVYGYTF. CDR3 bases: TGTGCCAGCAGCTTGGGCTCGACAGTCTATGGCTACACCTTC. The chain combines TRBV7-9 with TRBJ1-2, with D maybe TRBD1 (5 bases). CDR3 length equals 14 residues. The germline V gene encodes CDR1 SEHNR and CDR2 FQNEAQ (reference sequence). V was clipped by 3 bases and J by 4 bases, with 12 bases between them.

A single count supports this clone. The J gene is TRBJ1-6, the V gene TRBV6-5; possibly TRBD1 for D (6 bases). Trimming removed 0 bases at V and 8 bases at J, with 14 bases between. Germline lookup yields CDR1 MNHEY and CDR2 SVGAGI. The CDR3 is made up of 16 amino acids. This CDR3 is CASSYSDRGSYSPLHF. Written as DNA, the CDR3 is TGTGCCAGCAGTTACTCGGATAGGGGGAGTTATTCACCCCTCCACTTT.

The rearrangement uses TRBV19 and TRBJ1-5; possibly TRBD1 for D (6 bases). Germline V gene data show CDR1 as LNHDA and CDR2 as SQIVND (reference sequence). V was cut by 4 bases and J by 7 bases, with 14 bases left in between. The CDR3 has 14 residues. The CDR3 DNA reads TGTGCCAGTAGTACGACGACAGGACAGCAGCCCCAGCATTTT. It specifies CASSTTTGQQPQHF.

In DNA, the CDR3 is TGTGCCAGCAGCGTCGGGACAGGGGACGGAGATACGCAGTATTTT. It specifies CASSVGTGDGDTQYF. J is TRBJ2-3 and V is TRBV5-4, with 10 positions matching TRBD1. The CDR3 spans 15 residues. Losses at the gene ends were 4 bases for V and 5 bases for J; bases not matched to a gene: 7. From germline, CDR1 is SGHNT and CDR2 YYREEE (reference sequence).

The CDR3 DNA reads TGTGCCAGCAGCACCCTGGGACAGGGAGATGGGGTCAATGAGCAGTTCTTC. Its translation is CASSTLGQGDGVNEQFF. The chain uses TRBV13 and TRBJ2-1, with 9 bases aligning to TRBD1. The CDR3 covers 17 residues. The germline gives CDR1 PRHDT, CDR2 FYEKMQ (reference sequence). V gave up 5 bases and J gave up 6 bases; unmatched junction bases: 14.

V and J are TRBV7-2 and TRBJ2-2, with D perhaps matching TRBD1 (6 bases). The CDR3 is made up of 13 amino acids. CDR1 and CDR2 from the germline V gene are SGHTA and FQGNSA. Trimming left V 5 bases short and J 7 bases short, with 11 bases between. This CDR3 reads CASSLQGIGELFF. The DNA for the CDR3 is TGTGCCAGCAGCCTACAGGGTATCGGGGAGCTGTTTTTT.

The rearrangement joins TRBV10-3 to TRBJ2-2; TRBD1 matches 11 bases. The V gene's germline CDR1 is ENHRY and CDR2 SYGVKD. Trimming cost V 10 bases and J 5 bases; bases outside gene matches: 6. The CDR3 length is 14 residues. This CDR3 reads CATMDRGLTGELFF. The CDR3 DNA reads as TGTGCCACCATGGACAGGGGGCTTACCGGGGAGCTGTTTTTT.

In DNA, the CDR3 is TGCGCCAGCAGCCCTAGCGACACAGATACGCAGTATTTT. Encoded protein: CASSPSDTDTQYF. The chain joins TRBV4-3 to TRBJ2-3, with a possible D match to TRBD2 (6 bases). V was pared by 4 bases and J by 2 bases, with 7 bases between. Germline-derived CDR1 and CDR2 are LGHNA and YSLEER. The CDR3 spans 13 residues.

The CDR3 nucleotides read TGCAGCGTTTTCGCGGACACCATATATTTT. Translating gives CSVFADTIYF. This rearrangement joins TRBV29-1 to TRBJ1-3; D is unclear. CDR1 and CDR2 (germline): SQVTM, ANQGSEA. V lost 5 bases and J lost 8, with 7 bases in between. There are 10 residues in the CDR3.

The rearrangement links TRBV6-1 to TRBJ2-1; TRBD2 aligns across 9 bases. After removal of 1 base from V and 4 bases from J, the junction contained 17 bases not matched to a gene. Germline CDR1 and CDR2: MNHNS and SASEGT. The CDR3 covers 20 residues. CDR3 in DNA: TGTGCCAGCAGTGAAGAAGGGTCGTATGGGCGGGGGGGCCGGTACAATGAGCAGTTCTTC. Translation: CASSEEGSYGRGGRYNEQFF.

V is TRBV5-1 and J is TRBJ2-6, with 7 bases aligning to TRBD1. Per germline, CDR1 SGHRS and CDR2 YFSETQ. This CDR3 is 17 amino acids long. V dropped 9 bases and J dropped 1; count of bases not matched to a gene: 13. The CDR3 reads CATRSGQSKSGANVLTF. In DNA form, the CDR3 reads TGCGCCACCCGGTCGGGACAGTCAAAATCTGGGGCCAACGTCCTGACTTTC.

For this clone: One end of the junction is discordant with germline, which a read error may explain. For the CDR3, the DNA is TGTTCCAGCAGCTTCCGGGACTACACAGATACGCAGTATTTT. Protein: CSSSFRDYTDTQYF. The rearrangement links TRBV7-9 to TRBJ2-3; 7 positions agree with TRBD2. This CDR3 comprises 14 residues. Per germline, CDR1 SEHNR and CDR2 FQNEAQ (reference sequence).

This clone was seen a single time. The genes are TRBV11-3 and TRBJ2-2, with TRBD2 matching over 11 bases. The ends lost 3 bases at V and 3 bases at J; junction bases unmatched: 3. CDR1 and CDR2 from the germline V gene are SGHNT and YENEEA. The CDR3 has 16 residues. CDR3 in DNA: TGTGCCAGCAGCTTTAGGACTAGCGGGCACACCGGGGAGCTGTTTTTT. This codes for CASSFRTSGHTGELFF.

The gene calls are TRBV2 and TRBJ2-2; the D gene is possibly TRBD2 (6 bases). Germline V gives CDR1 SNHLY, CDR2 FYNNEI. V lost 6 bases to trimming and J lost 7 bases, with 15 bases between them. The CDR3 spans 14 residues. This CDR3 reads CASSRLPAGGELFF. The DNA for the CDR3 is TGTGCCAGCAGCCGACTCCCAGCGGGCGGGGAGCTGTTTTTT. The whole variable domain, remainder taken from reference TRBV2 and TRBJ2-2, is EPEVTQTPSHQVTQMGQEVILRCVPISNHLYFYWYRQILGQKVEFLVSFYNNEISEKSEIFDDQFSVERPDGSNFTLKIRSTKLEDSAMYFCASSRLPAGGELFFGEGSRLTVL.

J is TRBJ2-4 and V is TRBV7-8, with a weak D call TRBD2 (6 bases). V gave up 6 bases and J gave up 8 bases, with 20 bases separating them. The CDR3 contains 15 residues. Germline V gives CDR1 SGHVS, CDR2 FQNEAQ. CDR3 sequence reads: CASRATIQGGDIQYF. In DNA form, the CDR3 reads TGTGCCAGCAGGGCCACTATTCAGGGAGGTGACATTCAGTACTTC.

The rearrangement joins TRBV5-1 to TRBJ2-2; weak D call: TRBD1 (5 bases). Germline CDR1 is SGHRS and CDR2 is YFSETQ. V lost 4 bases and J lost 5, with 18 bases in between. This CDR3 spans 16 amino acids. The CDR3 sequence is CASSARQREITGELFF. CDR3 nucleotide sequence: TGCGCCAGCAGCGCGCGACAGCGCGAAATAACCGGGGAGCTGTTTTTT.

The chain links TRBV4-1 to TRBJ1-2; 7 nucleotides agree with TRBD1. Germline V gene sequence: CDR1 MGHRA, CDR2 YSYEKL. The V and J ends lost 2 bases and 3 bases, in that order; junction bases with no gene match: 3. This CDR3 is built from 14 residues. CDR3 region: CASSQTGVYYGYTF. The CDR3, as DNA: TGCGCCAGCAGCCAAACAGGGGTGTACTATGGCTACACCTTC.

V gene TRBV27 combines with J gene TRBJ2-7; 11 nucleotides match TRBD2. V shed 7 bases, J shed 5 bases, and the junction held 7 bases outside the gene matches. The CDR3 is 14 amino acids. In germline, CDR1 is MNHEY, CDR2 SMNVEV (reference sequence). In DNA, the CDR3 is TGTGCCAGCACTTGGACTAGCGGGTCCCACGAGCAGTACTTC. Protein: CASTWTSGSHEQYF.

The gene calls are TRBV5-1 and TRBJ2-7, with 12 bases fitting TRBD2. V dropped 4 bases and J dropped 4; count of bases not matched to a gene: 12. Germline-derived CDR1 and CDR2 are SGHRS and YFSETQ. This CDR3 spans 17 amino acids. CDR3 amino acids: CASSTNPGTSGPYEQYF. CDR3 nucleotide sequence: TGCGCCAGCAGCACCAACCCCGGGACTAGCGGGCCATACGAGCAGTACTTC.

The chain links TRBV5-1 to TRBJ2-1; D perhaps matches TRBD2 (5 bases). The germline V and J ends were trimmed by 3 bases and 0 bases, with 16 bases remaining between them. Germline CDR1 and CDR2: SGHRS and YFSETQ. CDR3 length: 17 residues. In DNA form, the CDR3 reads TGCGCCAGCAGCTCGGGGTGGGGTTCGAGCTCCTACAATGAGCAGTTCTTC. Translating it yields CASSSGWGSSSYNEQFF.

V is TRBV29-1 and J is TRBJ2-7; no clear D gene. The CDR3 contains 14 residues. Germline CDR1 reads SQVTM; CDR2 reads ANQGSEA. The V and J ends lost 7 bases and 0 bases respectively, with 16 bases between them. In nucleotides, the CDR3 is TGCAGCGCCCTGACAACCCAGAGCTCCTACGAGCAGTACTTC. Protein product: CSALTTQSSYEQYF.

This clone was counted once. V and J are TRBV4-2 and TRBJ1-6, with D possibly matching TRBD1 (5 bases). Deletions cut 1 base from V and 8 bases from J, with 18 bases between. CDR1 LGHNA and CDR2 YNFKEQ come from the germline V gene. The CDR3 is made up of 17 amino acids. The CDR3 spells CASSQAPWGGSDSPLHF. In DNA, the CDR3 is TGTGCCAGCAGCCAAGCACCCTGGGGGGGTTCGGATTCACCCCTCCACTTT.

The chain joins TRBV19 to TRBJ2-5; 9 positions agree with TRBD1. The CDR3 extends over 14 amino acids. With 1 base clipped from V and 11 bases from J, the junction kept 8 bases outside the gene matches. Germline V lookup: CDR1 LNHDA, CDR2 SQIVND (reference sequence). For the CDR3, the DNA is TGTGCCAGTAGTATAGGGGACAGGGTTGAGGAGCAGTACTTC. This encodes CASSIGDRVEEQYF.

Only one count was recorded for this clone. The genes are TRBV4-2 and TRBJ1-3, with TRBD1 as a possible D gene (6 bases). Trimming removed 4 bases from V and 4 bases from J, with 20 bases in between. The CDR3 length is 17 residues. Germline CDR1 is LGHNA and CDR2 is YNFKEQ. CDR3 sequence reads: CASSPSGGAVQGNTIYF. CDR3 in DNA: TGTGCCAGCAGCCCCTCGGGGGGGGCAGTTCAAGGAAACACCATATATTTT.

This CDR3 is CASSVASGGAFSGELFF. The CDR3 DNA follows: TGTGCCAGCAGCGTAGCCAGCGGGGGGGCTTTCAGCGGGGAGCTGTTTTTT. The chain has TRBV9 and TRBJ2-2, with 10 nucleotides matching TRBD2. V dropped 0 bases and J dropped 7; count of bases not matched to a gene: 9. The CDR3 totals 17 residues. Germline V gene data show CDR1 as SGDLS and CDR2 as YYNGEE.

The V and J genes are TRBV29-1 and TRBJ2-1; no clear D. V lost 2 bases and J 3 bases, leaving 8 bases between the germline ends. Germline V gene sequence: CDR1 SQVTM, CDR2 ANQGSEA. CDR3 length: 13 amino acids. Here the CDR3 DNA reads TGCAGCGTTGAACTCCCGAGCTACAATGAGCAGTTCTTC. This gives the protein CSVELPSYNEQFF.

V usage is TRBV2 and J usage is TRBJ1-6; the match to TRBD1 covers 7 bases. CDR1 SNHLY and CDR2 FYNNEI come from the germline V gene. The CDR3 contains 15 residues. Trimming removed 1 base from V and 7 bases from J; junction bases left unmatched: 4. The CDR3 is CASSEVTGRNSPLHF. The CDR3 nucleotides are TGTGCCAGCAGTGAAGTGACAGGGCGGAATTCACCCCTCCACTTT.

This sequence joins TRBV29-1 and TRBJ2-1, with 12 bases aligning to TRBD2. The CDR3 length is 13 residues. The V segment lost 7 bases and the J segment 4 bases; nucleotides outside the gene matches: 2. Germline loops: CDR1 SQVTM, CDR2 ANQGSEA. In DNA, the CDR3 is TGCAGCGCCGGACTAGCGGGGTACAATGAGCAGTTCTTC. It encodes CSAGLAGYNEQFF.

J is TRBJ1-5 and V is TRBV2; the match to TRBD1 covers 11 bases. Germline V CDR1 and CDR2: SNHLY, FYNNEI. The CDR3 has 14 amino acids. Trimming cost V 10 bases and J 3 bases; bases outside gene matches: 5. The CDR3 sequence is CATADRGLNQPQHF. In nucleotides, the CDR3 is TGTGCCACCGCGGACAGGGGGCTCAATCAGCCCCAGCATTTT. Supplemented by reference TRBV2 and TRBJ1-5, the full variable domain reads EPEVTQTPSHQVTQMGQEVILRCVPISNHLYFYWYRQILGQKVEFLVSFYNNEISEKSEIFDDQFSVERPDGSNFTLKIRSTKLEDSAMYFCATADRGLNQPQHFGDGTRLSIL.

The chain couples TRBV5-4 to TRBJ1-1, with TRBD1 identical over 9 bases. CDR1 SGHNT and CDR2 YYREEE come from the germline V gene (reference sequence). This CDR3 contains 15 residues. The V gene end was trimmed by 3 bases and the J gene end by 4 bases; junction bases not matched to a gene: 7. The CDR3 DNA is TGTGCCAGCAGCTGGGGGCAGACAGGGGGCACTGAAGCTTTCTTT. This gives the protein CASSWGQTGGTEAFF.